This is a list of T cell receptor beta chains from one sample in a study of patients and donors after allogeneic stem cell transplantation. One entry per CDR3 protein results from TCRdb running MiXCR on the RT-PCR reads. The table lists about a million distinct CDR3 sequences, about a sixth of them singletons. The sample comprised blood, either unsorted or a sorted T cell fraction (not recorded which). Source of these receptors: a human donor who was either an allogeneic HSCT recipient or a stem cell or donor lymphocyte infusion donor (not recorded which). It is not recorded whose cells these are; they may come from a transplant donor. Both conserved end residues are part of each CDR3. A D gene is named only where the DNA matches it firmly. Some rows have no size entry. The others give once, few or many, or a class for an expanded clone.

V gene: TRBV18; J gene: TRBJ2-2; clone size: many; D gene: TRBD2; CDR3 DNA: TGTGCCAGCTCACCGGGGACTAGGAGCACCGGGGAGCTGTTTTTT; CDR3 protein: CASSPGTRSTGELFF
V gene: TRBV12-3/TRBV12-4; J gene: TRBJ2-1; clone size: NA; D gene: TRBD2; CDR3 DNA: TGTGCCAGCAATGACGGGGGGTACAATGAGCAGTTCTTC; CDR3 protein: CASNDGGYNEQFF
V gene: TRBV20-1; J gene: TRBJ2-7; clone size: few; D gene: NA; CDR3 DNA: TGCAGTGCTAGAGATCGGCAGCTAGCCTACGAGCAGTACTTC; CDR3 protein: CSARDRQLAYEQYF
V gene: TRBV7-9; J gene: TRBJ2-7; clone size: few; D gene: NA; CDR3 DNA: TGTGCCCTAGCAGGGAACTCCTACGAGCAGTACTTC; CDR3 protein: CALAGNSYEQYF
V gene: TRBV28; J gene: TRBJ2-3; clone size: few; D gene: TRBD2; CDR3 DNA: TGTGCCAGCAGTGATCCGGGACTAGCGGGGAGCACAGATACGCAGTATTTT; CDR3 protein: CASSDPGLAGSTDTQYF
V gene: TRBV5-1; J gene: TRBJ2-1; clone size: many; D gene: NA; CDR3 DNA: TGCGCCAGCAGCCCCCGGTGGGGTGAGCAGTTCTTC; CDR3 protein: CASSPRWGEQFF
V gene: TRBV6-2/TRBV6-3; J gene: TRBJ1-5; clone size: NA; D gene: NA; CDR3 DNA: TGTGCCAGCAGCCAATACCGGGGGCGTCAGCCCCAGCATTTT; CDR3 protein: CASSQYRGRQPQHF
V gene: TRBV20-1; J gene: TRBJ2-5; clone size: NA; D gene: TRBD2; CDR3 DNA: TGCAGTGCTAGAGTGGGTGGCGGGGGGACCCAAGAGACCCAGTACTTC; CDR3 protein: CSARVGGGGTQETQYF
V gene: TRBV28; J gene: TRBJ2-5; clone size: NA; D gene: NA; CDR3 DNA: TGTGCCAGCACAAAGAGGGAGCTCGGGGAGACCCAGTACTTC; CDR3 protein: CASTKRELGETQYF
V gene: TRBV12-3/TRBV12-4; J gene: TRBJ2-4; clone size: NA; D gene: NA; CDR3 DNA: TGTGCCTGCACCCAGGGCCACCTAGCCAAAAACATTCAGTACTTC; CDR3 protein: CACTQGHLAKNIQYF
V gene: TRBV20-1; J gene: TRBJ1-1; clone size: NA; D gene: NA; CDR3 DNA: TGCAGTGCGTCCCCCCCCCGGGGTTACACTGAAGCTTTCTTT; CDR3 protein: CSASPPRGYTEAFF
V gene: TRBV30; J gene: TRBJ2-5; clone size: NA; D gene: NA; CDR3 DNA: TGTGCCTGGAAGGCGGGACAGCAAGAGACCCAGTACTTC; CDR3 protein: CAWKAGQQETQYF
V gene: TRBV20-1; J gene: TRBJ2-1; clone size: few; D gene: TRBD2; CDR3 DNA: TGCAGTGCTAGAGGACTAGCGGGGATTTACAATGAGCAGTTCTTC; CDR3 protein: CSARGLAGIYNEQFF
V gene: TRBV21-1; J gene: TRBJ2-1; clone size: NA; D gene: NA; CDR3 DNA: TGTGCCAGCAGCAAAGACAGGGGTCCGGTGTTCTTC; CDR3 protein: CASSKDRGPVFF
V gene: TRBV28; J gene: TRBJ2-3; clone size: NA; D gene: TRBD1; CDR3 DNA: TGTGCCAGCAGGACAGGGACGGCTAGCACAGATACGCAGTATTTT; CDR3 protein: CASRTGTASTDTQYF
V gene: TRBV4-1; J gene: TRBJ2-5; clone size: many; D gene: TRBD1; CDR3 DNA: TGCGCCAGCAGCCAAGATCCGGGACAGCAAGAGACCCAGTACTTC; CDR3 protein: CASSQDPGQQETQYF
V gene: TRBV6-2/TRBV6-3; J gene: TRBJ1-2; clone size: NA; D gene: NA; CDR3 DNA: TGTGCCAGCAGTTACCAAGGAGATGGCTACACCTTC; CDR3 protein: CASSYQGDGYTF
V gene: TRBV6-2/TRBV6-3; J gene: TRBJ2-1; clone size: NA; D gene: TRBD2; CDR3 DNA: TGTGCCAGCCCACAATCTCCCGGGACTAGCGGGGGGAGCTCCTACAATGAGCAGTTCTTC; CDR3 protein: CASPQSPGTSGGSSYNEQFF
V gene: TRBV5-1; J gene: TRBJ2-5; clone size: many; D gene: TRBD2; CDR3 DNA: TGCGCCAGCAGCACAAGACTAGCGGGAGAGACCCAGTACTTC; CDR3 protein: CASSTRLAGETQYF
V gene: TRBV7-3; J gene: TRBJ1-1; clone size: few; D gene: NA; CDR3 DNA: TGTGCCAGCAGCCAGAAGGCAGGGACGAACACTGAAGCTTTCTTT; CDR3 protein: CASSQKAGTNTEAFF
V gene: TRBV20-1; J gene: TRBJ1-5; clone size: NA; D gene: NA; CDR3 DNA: TGCAGTGCTAGAGATTCCTTCGGGGCACCAGATCAGCCCCAGCATTTT; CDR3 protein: CSARDSFGAPDQPQHF
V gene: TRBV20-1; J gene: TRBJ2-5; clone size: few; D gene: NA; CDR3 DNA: TGCAGTGCCTCAGTTCAAGAGACCCAGTACTTC; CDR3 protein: CSASVQETQYF
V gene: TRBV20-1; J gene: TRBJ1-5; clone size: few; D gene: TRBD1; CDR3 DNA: TGCAGTGCTCCCAACAGGGGGCCCCTTCAGCCCCAGCATTTT; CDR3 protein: CSAPNRGPLQPQHF
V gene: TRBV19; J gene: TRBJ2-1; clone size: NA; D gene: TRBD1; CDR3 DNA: TGTGCCAGTAGTATGGGGACAGGGGAGATCTACAATGAGCAGTTCTTC; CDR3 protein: CASSMGTGEIYNEQFF
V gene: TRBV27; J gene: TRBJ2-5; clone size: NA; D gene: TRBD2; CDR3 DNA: TGTGCCAGCAGTATTAGCGGGATAGAGACCCAGTACTTC; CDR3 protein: CASSISGIETQYF
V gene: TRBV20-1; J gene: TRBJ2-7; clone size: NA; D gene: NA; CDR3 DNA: TGCAGTGCTAGGTCGGGACGACAGAGCTCCTACGAGCAGTACTTC; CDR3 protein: CSARSGRQSSYEQYF
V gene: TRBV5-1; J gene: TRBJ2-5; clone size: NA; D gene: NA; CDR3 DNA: TGCGCCAGCAGCTTGGGGGACCAGGTTTGGGAGACCCAGTACTTC; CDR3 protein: CASSLGDQVWETQYF
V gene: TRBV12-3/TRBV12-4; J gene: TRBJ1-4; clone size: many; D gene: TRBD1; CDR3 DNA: TGTGCCAGCAGTTCAACCAACCCGGGACAGTCTAATGAAAAACTGTTTTTT; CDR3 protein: CASSSTNPGQSNEKLFF
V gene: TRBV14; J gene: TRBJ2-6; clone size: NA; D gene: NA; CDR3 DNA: TGTGCCAGCAGCCAAGATTGGCAGGGGGGACCTGGGGCCAACGTCCTGACTTTC; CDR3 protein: CASSQDWQGGPGANVLTF
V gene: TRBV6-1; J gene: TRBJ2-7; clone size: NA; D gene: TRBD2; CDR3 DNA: TGTGCCAGCAGGTCCGAGCGGGGGCCCTACGAGCAGTACTTC; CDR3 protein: CASRSERGPYEQYF
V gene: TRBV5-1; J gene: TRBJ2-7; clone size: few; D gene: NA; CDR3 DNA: TGCGCCAGCAGCTTGGGAGCAGGGGATCGTAACGAGCAGTACTTC; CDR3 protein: CASSLGAGDRNEQYF
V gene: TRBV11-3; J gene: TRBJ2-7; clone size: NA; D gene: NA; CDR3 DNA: TGTGCCAGTAGACGGGCTAGCAGCTACGAGCAGTACTTC; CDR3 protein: CASRRASSYEQYF
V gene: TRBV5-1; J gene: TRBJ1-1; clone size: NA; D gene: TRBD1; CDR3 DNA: TGCGCCAGCAGTCGACCCGACAGGGATACTGAAGCTTTCTTT; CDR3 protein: CASSRPDRDTEAFF
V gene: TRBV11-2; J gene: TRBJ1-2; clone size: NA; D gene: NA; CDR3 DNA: TGTGCCAGCAGACATCCGGTTGGCAGCGGCTACACCTTC; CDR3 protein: CASRHPVGSGYTF
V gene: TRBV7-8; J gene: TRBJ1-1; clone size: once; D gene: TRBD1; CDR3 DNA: TGTGCCAGCAGCTTGGGGGACAGGGTTCCTGAAGCTTTCTTT; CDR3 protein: CASSLGDRVPEAFF
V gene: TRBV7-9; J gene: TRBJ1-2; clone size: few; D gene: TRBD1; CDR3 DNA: TGTGCCAGCAGCTTAGGTGGGGACAGTAGTTCTGATGGCTACACCTTC; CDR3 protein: CASSLGGDSSSDGYTF
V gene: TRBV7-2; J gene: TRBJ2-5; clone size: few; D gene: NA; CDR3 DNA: TGTGCCAGCAGCTTAGTCACAAGCAGAGAGACCCAGTACTTC; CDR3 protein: CASSLVTSRETQYF
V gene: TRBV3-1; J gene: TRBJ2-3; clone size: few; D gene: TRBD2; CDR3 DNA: TGTGCCAGCAGTGTAGCGGGAGGGACGACCACAGATACGCAGTATTTT; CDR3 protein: CASSVAGGTTTDTQYF
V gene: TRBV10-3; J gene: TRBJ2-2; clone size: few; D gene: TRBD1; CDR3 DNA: TGTGCCATCAGACTCGCGGGGACAGGGCGGACCGGGGAGCTGTTTTTT; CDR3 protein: CAIRLAGTGRTGELFF
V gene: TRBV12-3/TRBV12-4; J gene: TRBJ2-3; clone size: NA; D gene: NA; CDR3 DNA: TGTGCCAGCAGTTCGCCTCGGGCGACTGTGACAGATACGCAGTATTTT; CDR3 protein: CASSSPRATVTDTQYF
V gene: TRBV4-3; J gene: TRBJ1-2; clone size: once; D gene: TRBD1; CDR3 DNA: TGCGCCAGCAGCCAAGGGGTCGCAGGGGGGAGCGGCTACACCTTC; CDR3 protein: CASSQGVAGGSGYTF
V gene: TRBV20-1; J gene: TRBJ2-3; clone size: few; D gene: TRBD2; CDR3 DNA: TGCAGTGCTACCTCTACTAGCGGGCCCCACGGTAGCACAGATACGCAGTATTTT; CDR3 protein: CSATSTSGPHGSTDTQYF
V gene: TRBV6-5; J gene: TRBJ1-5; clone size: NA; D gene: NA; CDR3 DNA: TGTGCCAGCAGTTGGCAGGCCCGCAATCAGCCCCAGCATTTT; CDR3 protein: CASSWQARNQPQHF
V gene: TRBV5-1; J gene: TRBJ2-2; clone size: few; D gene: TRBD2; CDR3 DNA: TGCGCCAGCAGCTTGACACTAGCGTTGACCGGGGAGCTGTTTTTT; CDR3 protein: CASSLTLALTGELFF
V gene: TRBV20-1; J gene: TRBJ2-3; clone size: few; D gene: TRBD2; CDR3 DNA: TGCAGTGCTCATAGCGGGGGCCGCACAGATACGCAGTATTTT; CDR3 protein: CSAHSGGRTDTQYF
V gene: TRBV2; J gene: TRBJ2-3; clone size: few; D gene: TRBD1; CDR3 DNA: TGTGCCAGCATGTGGGACAGGAGGGCGGAGGATACGCAGTATTTT; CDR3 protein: CASMWDRRAEDTQYF
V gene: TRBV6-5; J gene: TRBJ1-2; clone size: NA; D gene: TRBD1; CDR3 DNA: TGTGCCAGCAGTTACTCATCTGGACAGGGGTCCTATGGCTACACCTTC; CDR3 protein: CASSYSSGQGSYGYTF
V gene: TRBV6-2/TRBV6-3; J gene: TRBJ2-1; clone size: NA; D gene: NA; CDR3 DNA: TGTGCCAGCAGTTACCCGGGTGATGAGCAGTTCTTC; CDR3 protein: CASSYPGDEQFF
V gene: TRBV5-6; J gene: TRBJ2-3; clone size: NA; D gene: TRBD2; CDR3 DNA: TGTGCCAGCAGCGGACTAGCGGGGAGACTGGGAGGTACGCAGTATTTT; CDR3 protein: CASSGLAGRLGGTQYF